This TCR beta chain was found in a study of blood T cells in healthy people across ages. Turning to the study itself: Every two T cells gave about one barcoded beta molecule via template switching.

Unmatched junction bases numbered 7, after V lost 8 bases and J lost 4 bases. Germline CDR1 is DFQATT and CDR2 is SNEGSKA (reference sequence). The CDR3 runs 12 residues. Healthy Caucasian individuals from Russia aged 6 to 90 served as donors. Each individual donor underwent a draw of about 9.1 milliliters of peripheral blood. This clonotype was observed at least ten times. Its antigen is currently unknown. Study results and limitations: Roughly linear age-related decline in beta diversity appeared, significant by age about 40.

A sample-barcoded 5' primer and a J-beta primer mix were used in a second PCR of about 7 to 12 cycles. A single record per CDR3 protein comes from TCRdb applying MiXCR to the 5' RACE reads. The sample has some 900,000 distinct CDR3 sequences, about 28% seen once. Source material: blood. This clonotype was obtained from a woman aged 80 or older in good health. The chain combines TRBV20-1 with TRBJ1-2, with 7 bases lining up with TRBD1. CDR3 loop: CSPTQGPYGYTF. CDR3 sequence (DNA): TGCAGTCCTACACAGGGGCCCTATGGCTACACCTTC.